This passage covers 15 T cell receptor beta chains from one sample sequenced in a study of blood T cell repertoires in COVID-19. Generated by immunoSEQ multiplex PCR, the TCRdb table keeps only in-frame clones and is missing some. Among tens of thousands of clones listed, about 81% were seen once. What was sequenced was peripheral blood. Source of these receptors: a human donor in a cohort sampled during active COVID-19.

This chain joins TRBV7-9 and TRBJ2-7, with D tentatively TRBD1 (5 bases). Per germline, CDR1 SEHNR and CDR2 FQNEAQ (reference sequence). Trimming pared 0 bases from V and 3 bases from J, leaving 6 bases between. This CDR3 is built from 13 residues. The CDR3 reads CASSLADSYEQYF. Here the CDR3 DNA reads TGTGCCAGCAGCTTAGCAGACAGCTACGAGCAGTACTTC.

The chain uses TRBV6-5 and TRBJ1-1; 8 bases agree with TRBD1. The J segment lost 4 bases and the V segment lost 8 bases, leaving 6 bases of the junction unmatched. The CDR3 covers 13 residues. Germline V gene data show CDR1 as MNHEY and CDR2 as SVGAGI. CDR3 coding DNA: TGTGCCAGCCTGGACAGGGCGGGCACTGAAGCTTTCTTT. It translates to CASLDRAGTEAFF.

The chain joins TRBV7-9 to TRBJ2-3; 9 bases align to TRBD1. CDR3 length: 14 residues. The junction had 1 base not matched to a gene; V was cut back by 6 bases and J by 0 bases. Germline loops: CDR1 SEHNR, CDR2 FQNEAQ (reference sequence). DNA for the CDR3: TGTGCCAGCAGTGGGACAGGGAGCACAGATACGCAGTATTTT. Its translation is CASSGTGSTDTQYF.

The V gene is TRBV2, the J gene TRBJ2-5, with 10 bases identical to TRBD2. The CDR3 is made up of 16 amino acids. Unmatched junction bases numbered 8, after V lost 6 bases and J lost 1 base. The germline V gene encodes CDR1 SNHLY and CDR2 FYNNEI. The CDR3 reads CASSRGLAGVQETQYF. CDR3 coding DNA: TGTGCCAGCAGCCGAGGGCTAGCGGGGGTCCAAGAGACCCAGTACTTC.

The rearrangement joins TRBV6-1 to TRBJ2-7; 9 bases line up with TRBD1. The V gene end was trimmed by 2 bases and the J gene end by 3 bases; junction bases not matched to a gene: 5. CDR1 and CDR2 (germline): MNHNS, SASEGT. The CDR3 is 15 residues long. The CDR3 DNA reads as TGTGCCAGCAGTGAAATTGGGGGACAGGGCTACGAGCAGTACTTC. Its protein is CASSEIGGQGYEQYF.

V is TRBV6-2 or TRBV6-3 and J is TRBJ1-4; D unclear. V was pared by 2 bases and J by 8 bases, with 12 bases between. The CDR3 runs to 14 residues. The germline V gene has CDR1 MNHEY and CDR2 SVGEGT. The CDR3 region is CASSYQAAREKLFF. CDR3 in DNA: TGTGCCAGCAGTTACCAAGCCGCCAGGGAAAAACTGTTTTTT.

CDR3 in amino acids: CASSLGGGAGGYTF. The CDR3, as DNA: TGCGCCAGCAGCTTGGGAGGGGGGGCCGGTGGCTACACCTTC. The chain has TRBV5-1 and TRBJ1-2; D may be TRBD1 (6 bases). The germline V and J ends were trimmed by 0 bases and 7 bases, with 13 bases remaining between them. Germline-derived CDR1 and CDR2 are SGHRS and YFSETQ. This CDR3 is built from 14 residues.

The chain joins TRBV6-5 to TRBJ2-7, with D possibly TRBD1 on 6 matching bases. Trimming stripped 2 bases from V and 7 bases from J, with 15 bases between. CDR1 MNHEY and CDR2 SVGAGI come from the germline V gene. The CDR3 has 14 amino acids. The CDR3 here is CASSYQGISGEQYF. The CDR3, as DNA: TGTGCCAGCAGTTACCAGGGGATTTCTGGGGAGCAGTACTTC.

This clone appeared once. The chain links TRBV15 to TRBJ1-1, with 11 bases aligning to TRBD1. V dropped 6 bases and J dropped 4; count of bases not matched to a gene: 4. Germline V gene data show CDR1 as LNHNV and CDR2 as YYDKDF (reference sequence). The CDR3 is made up of 14 amino acids. The CDR3: CATSGDRGSTEAFF. CDR3 DNA: TGTGCCACCAGTGGGGACAGGGGGTCCACTGAAGCTTTCTTT.

This clone came up a few times. The V gene is TRBV5-4, the J gene TRBJ1-2; 9 bases agree with TRBD1. Germline loops: CDR1 SGHNT, CDR2 YYREEE (reference sequence). The CDR3 runs to 14 residues. J was trimmed by 3 bases and V by 3 bases; bases with no gene match: 3. The CDR3 reads CASSSRTGDYGYTF. In DNA, the CDR3 is TGTGCCAGCAGCTCCCGGACAGGGGACTATGGCTACACCTTC.

This rearrangement joins TRBV28 to TRBJ1-3; 7 nucleotides line up with TRBD1. The CDR3 totals 15 residues. Losses at the gene ends were 4 bases for V and 0 bases for J; bases not matched to a gene: 3. Germline CDR1 is MDHEN and CDR2 is SYDVKM. This CDR3 is CASSSTGFSGNTIYF. The DNA for the CDR3 is TGTGCCAGCAGTTCGACAGGGTTCTCTGGAAACACCATATATTTT.

The chain uses TRBV29-1 and TRBJ1-2, with TRBD1 identical over 8 bases. V was clipped by 4 bases and J by 7 bases; unmatched bases: 5. The CDR3 sequence is 12 residues long. Looked up from germline, CDR1 is SQVTM and CDR2 is ANQGSEA. DNA for the CDR3: TGCAGCGTTGCAGGGGGCAATAGTGGCTACACCTTC. Encoded protein: CSVAGGNSGYTF.

There are a few counts of this clone. This chain links TRBV6-2 or TRBV6-3 with TRBJ1-1; TRBD1 aligns across 9 bases. CDR3 length: 13 residues. V lost 2 bases and J lost 12; bases outside the gene matches: 7. Germline loops: CDR1 MNHEY, CDR2 SVGEGT. The CDR3 sequence is CASSYGPTGGSFF. In DNA, the CDR3 is TGTGCCAGCAGTTACGGACCGACAGGGGGGTCTTTCTTT.

This chain links TRBV19 with TRBJ1-6, with TRBD1 identical over 9 bases. Germline V CDR1 and CDR2: LNHDA, SQIVND (reference sequence). V was clipped by 5 bases and J by 11 bases; unmatched bases: 4. There are 13 residues in the CDR3. CDR3: CASSSGQGTPLHF. The CDR3 nucleotides read TGTGCCAGTAGTTCCGGACAGGGGACACCCCTCCACTTT. Complete variable domain (other parts from reference TRBV19 and TRBJ1-6): DGGITQSPKYLFRKEGQNVTLSCEQNLNHDAMYWYRQDPGQGLRLIYYSQIVNDFQKGDIAEGYSVSREKKESFPLTVTSAQKNPTAFYLCASSSGQGTPLHFGNGTRLTVT.

The J gene is TRBJ2-3, the V gene TRBV7-9; TRBD2 aligns across 7 bases. The CDR3 covers 15 residues. Germline V gene lookup returns CDR1 SEHNR and CDR2 FQNEAQ (reference sequence). The V segment lost 5 bases and the J segment 4 bases; nucleotides outside the gene matches: 9. In DNA, the CDR3 is TGTGCCAGCAGCGAAGGTGCGGGGGATTCAGATACGCAGTATTTT. Translation: CASSEGAGDSDTQYF.